The clone carrying this T cell receptor (beta chain) has more than one count but fewer than ten. No DNA is shown, since the ends of the CDR3 on it are uncertain; the CDR3 is the one TCRdb lists. These data originate in a study of molecular identifiers for immune sequencing clone quantification. The CDR3 has 12 amino acids, counting both end residues. The germline CDR1 and CDR2 sequences are SGDLS and YYNGEE. Using its own MiXCR run on the PCR reads, TCRdb lists one record per CDR3 protein. The data contain about 640,000 distinct CDR3 sequences, 15% to 20% of them seen just once; the ten biggest clones take up about 0.9%.

This receptor was identified in a human donor in good health. Some libraries in this study had Jurkat cell RNA spiked in. The chain joins TRBV9 to TRBJ2-7; the D call in the table, TRBD2, was not verified against the DNA. Input material: naive CD8+ T cells from blood, with Jurkat cell RNA spiked in. Subset of the sample: FACS-sorted CD8+CD4-CCR7+CD45RA+ naive T cells. The CDR3 loop reads CASSVASGNLYF.